This T cell receptor (beta chain) was obtained from a study of cytomegalovirus exposure and HLA in healthy donors. Study-wide points: Exclusion as indistinguishable affected some V segments, including TRBV6-2 and TRBV6-3.

The CDR3 is 15 residues long. V gave up 3 bases and J gave up 0 bases, with 11 bases separating them. Looked up from germline, CDR1 is MGHDK and CDR2 is SYGVNS. Remarks on this clone: What it binds is not known.

Vbeta (60) and Jbeta (13) primers were used in the PCR. The assay was immunoSEQ multiplex PCR, and TCRdb's table has in-frame clones only and misses some. The sample yields 150,000 to 200,000 clones, around 79% seen once. This TCR derives from a woman aged 40 to 55 in good health and CMV-seronegative. The chain links TRBV25-1 to TRBJ1-1, with D possibly TRBD1 on 5 matching bases. The sequenced sample was PBMCs. The CDR3 DNA reads as TGTGCCAGCAGTGAGTCGGGACTCCTGAACACTGAAGCTTTCTTT. This sequence encodes CASSESGLLNTEAFF.